This record concerns one T cell receptor (beta chain) sequence. Its target is not known. Primers used in a second PCR of about 6 to 11 cycles were a sample-barcoded 5' primer and a J-beta primer mix. One entry per CDR3 protein, called by TCRdb with MiXCR from the 5' RACE reads. The table has around 750,000 distinct CDR3 sequences, approximately 53% seen once. The data were obtained in a study of blood T cells in healthy people across ages. Whole-study findings and limits: Because donor CMV status was unknown, expanded clonotype changes were possibly confounded.

The CDR3 is made up of 18 amino acids. The V gene's germline CDR1 is SGDLS and CDR2 YYNGEE. The material sequenced was blood. The chain combines TRBV9 with TRBJ2-4; 9 bases are shared with TRBD2. Judging by the DNA end, TRBJ2-7 fits better; the J call may be wrong. This receptor was identified in a man of 80 years or more in good health. The CDR3, as DNA: TGTGCCAGCAGCGTAGCCAGATCCAAGCGGGAGGACCCCTACGAGCAGTACTTC. It specifies CASSVARSKREDPYEQYF.